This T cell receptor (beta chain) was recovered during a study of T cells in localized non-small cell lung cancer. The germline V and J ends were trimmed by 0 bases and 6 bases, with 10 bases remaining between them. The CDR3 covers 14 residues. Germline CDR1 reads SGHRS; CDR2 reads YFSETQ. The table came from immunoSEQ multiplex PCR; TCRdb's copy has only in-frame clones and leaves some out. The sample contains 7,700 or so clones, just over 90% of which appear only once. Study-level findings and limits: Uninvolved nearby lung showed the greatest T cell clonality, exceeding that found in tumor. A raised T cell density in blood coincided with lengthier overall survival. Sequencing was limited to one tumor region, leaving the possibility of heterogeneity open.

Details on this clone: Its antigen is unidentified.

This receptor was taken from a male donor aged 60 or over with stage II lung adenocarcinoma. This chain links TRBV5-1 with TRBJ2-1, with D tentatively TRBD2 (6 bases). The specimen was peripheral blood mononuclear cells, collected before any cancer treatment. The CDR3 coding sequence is TGCGCCAGCAGCTTGGCCCTCGGGGGCAATGAGCAGTTCTTC. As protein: CASSLALGGNEQFF.